This T cell receptor (beta chain) comes out of a study of T cell responses to AZD1222 COVID-19 vaccine. Libraries were prepared by immunoSEQ multiplex PCR; TCRdb keeps only in-frame clonotypes and omits some of them. The repertoire holds approximately 110,000 clones, with roughly 87% as singletons. From germline, CDR1 is SGHRS and CDR2 YFSETQ. V was pared by 0 bases and J by 2 bases, with 7 bases of the junction left unmatched. The CDR3 contains 16 residues. The sequence was collected from an adult in good health. The V call is TRBV5-1, the J call TRBJ1-1; 7 bases align to TRBD1. This specimen was peripheral blood, taken on day 0 of AZD1222 vaccination. This CDR3 is CASSLAIDRANTEAFF. The CDR3 region has the DNA TGCGCCAGCAGCTTGGCCATTGACAGGGCCAACACTGAAGCTTTCTTT.